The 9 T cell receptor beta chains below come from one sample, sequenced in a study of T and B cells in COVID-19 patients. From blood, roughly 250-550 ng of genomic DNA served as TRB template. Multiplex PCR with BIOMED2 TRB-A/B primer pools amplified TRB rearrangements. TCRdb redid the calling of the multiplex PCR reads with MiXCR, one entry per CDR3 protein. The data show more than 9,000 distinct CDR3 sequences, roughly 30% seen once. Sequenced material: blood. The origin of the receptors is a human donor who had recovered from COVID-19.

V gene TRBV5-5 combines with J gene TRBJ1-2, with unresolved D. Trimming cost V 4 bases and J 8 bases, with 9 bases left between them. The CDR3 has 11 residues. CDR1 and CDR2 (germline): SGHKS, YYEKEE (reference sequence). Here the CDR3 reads CASSAAPGYTF. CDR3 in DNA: TGTGCCAGCAGCGCCGCGCCAGGCTACACCTTC. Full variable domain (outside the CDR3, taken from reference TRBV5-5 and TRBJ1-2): DAGVTQSPTHLIKTRGQQVTLRCSPISGHKSVSWYQQVLGQGPQFIFQYYEKEERGRGNFPDRFSARQFPNYSSELNVNALLLGDSALYLCASSAAPGYTFGSGTRLTVV.

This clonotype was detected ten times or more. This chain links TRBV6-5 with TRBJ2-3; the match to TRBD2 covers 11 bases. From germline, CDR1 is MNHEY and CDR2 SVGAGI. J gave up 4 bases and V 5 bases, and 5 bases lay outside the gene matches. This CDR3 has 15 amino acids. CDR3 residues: CASSEVAGGPDTQYF. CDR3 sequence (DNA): TGTGCCAGCAGTGAAGTAGCGGGAGGGCCAGATACGCAGTATTTT.

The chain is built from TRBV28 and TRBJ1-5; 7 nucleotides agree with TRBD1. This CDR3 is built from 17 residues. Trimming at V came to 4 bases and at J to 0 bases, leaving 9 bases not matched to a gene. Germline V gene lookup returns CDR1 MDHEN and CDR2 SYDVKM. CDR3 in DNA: TGTGCCAGCAGTTCCCACACCAGGGGGGCTAGCAATCAGCCCCAGCATTTT. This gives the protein CASSSHTRGASNQPQHF. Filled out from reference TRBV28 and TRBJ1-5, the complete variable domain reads DVKVTQSSRYLVKRTGEKVFLECVQDMDHENMFWYRQDPGLGLRLIYFSYDVKMKEKGDIPEGYSVSREKKERFSLILESASTNQTSMYLCASSSHTRGASNQPQHFGDGTRLSIL.

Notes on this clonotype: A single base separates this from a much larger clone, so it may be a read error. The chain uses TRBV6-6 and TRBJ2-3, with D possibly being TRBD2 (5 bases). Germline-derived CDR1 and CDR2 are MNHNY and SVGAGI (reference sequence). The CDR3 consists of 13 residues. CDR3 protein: CARSYGVEDTQYF. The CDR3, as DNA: TGTGCCAGAAGTTACGGGGTGGAGGATACGCAGTATTTT.

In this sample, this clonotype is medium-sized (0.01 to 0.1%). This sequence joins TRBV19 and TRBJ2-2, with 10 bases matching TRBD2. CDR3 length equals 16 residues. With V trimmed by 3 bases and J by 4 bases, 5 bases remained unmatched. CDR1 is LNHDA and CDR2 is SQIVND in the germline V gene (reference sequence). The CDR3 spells CASSIVLAGATGELFF. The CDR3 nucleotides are TGTGCCAGTAGTATTGTGCTAGCGGGAGCCACCGGGGAGCTGTTTTTT.

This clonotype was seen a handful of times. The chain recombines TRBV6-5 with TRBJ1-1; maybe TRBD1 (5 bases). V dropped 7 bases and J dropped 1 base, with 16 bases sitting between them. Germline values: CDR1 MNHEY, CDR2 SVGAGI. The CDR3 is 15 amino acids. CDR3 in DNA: TGTGCCAGCATCTCCCCAGTGGGGGGGAACACTGAAGCTTTCTTT. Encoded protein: CASISPVGGNTEAFF.

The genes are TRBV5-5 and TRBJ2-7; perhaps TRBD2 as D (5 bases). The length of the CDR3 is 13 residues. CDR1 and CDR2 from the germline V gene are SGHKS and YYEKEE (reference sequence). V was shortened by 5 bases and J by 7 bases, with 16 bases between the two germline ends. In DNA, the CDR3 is TGTGCCAGCAGTCGATTACTAGTGGGTGAGCAGTACGTC. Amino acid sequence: CASSRLLVGEQYV.

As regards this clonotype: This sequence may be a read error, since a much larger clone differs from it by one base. The CDR3 sequence is CTSSLDSNTGELFF. The CDR3 bases are TGTACCAGCAGCTTGGACTCAAACACCGGGGAGCTGTTTTTT. The V and J genes are TRBV5-5 and TRBJ2-2, with D perhaps TRBD2 (5 bases). CDR3 size: 14 residues. Germline V lookup: CDR1 SGHKS, CDR2 YYEKEE (reference sequence).

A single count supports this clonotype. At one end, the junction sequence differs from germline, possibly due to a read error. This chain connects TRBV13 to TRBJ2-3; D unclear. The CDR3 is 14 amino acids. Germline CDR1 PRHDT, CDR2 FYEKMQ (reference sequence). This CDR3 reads CASSRSLDTDTQYF. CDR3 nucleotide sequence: TGCGCCAGCAGCCGGAGCCTGGACACAGATACGCAGTATTTT.